The 23 T cell receptor beta chains presented below share a single source sample, sequenced in a study of response to subunit inactivated influenza vaccine. TCRdb ran MiXCR on the RT-PCR reads and lists one entry per CDR3 protein. The data contain about 480,000 distinct CDR3 sequences, approximately 11% of them singletons. Sequencing used PBMCs from blood, obtained roughly 48 days after vaccination. All receptors come from a man aged 45-65 years who received an inactivated influenza vaccine.

This clonotype has more than one count but fewer than ten. The CDR3 nucleotides read TGTGCCAGCAGCGATTTAGGACAGAGGGTGTACTTC. As protein: CASSDLGQRVYF. The V and J genes are TRBV7-9 and TRBJ2-7; a weak D match, TRBD1 (6 bases). Trimming cost V 5 bases and J 12 bases, with 17 bases left between them. This CDR3 has 12 amino acids. Germline CDR1 reads SEHNR; CDR2 reads FQNEAQ (reference sequence).

This rearrangement joins TRBV12-3 or TRBV12-4 to TRBJ2-7; no clear D gene. This CDR3 region has 14 residues. V lost 4 bases and J lost 2, with 12 bases in between. The CDR3 loop is CASSSSPATYEQYF. The CDR3 bases are TGTGCCAGCAGTTCCAGCCCGGCCACCTACGAGCAGTACTTC.

This clonotype was seen at least ten times. The rearrangement uses TRBV27 and TRBJ1-6, with D unclear. There are 12 residues in the CDR3. V was clipped by 3 bases and J by 7 bases, with 4 bases between them. CDR1 is MNHEY and CDR2 is SMNVEV in the germline V gene (reference sequence). The CDR3: CASSFANSPLHF. For the CDR3, the DNA is TGTGCCAGCAGTTTCGCCAATTCACCCCTCCACTTT.

This clonotype was picked up a small number of times. This chain joins TRBV4-2 and TRBJ1-5; D gene unclear. The CDR3 runs to 14 residues. V lost 0 bases to trimming and J lost 5 bases, with 8 bases between them. From germline, CDR1 is LGHNA and CDR2 YNFKEQ. CDR3 coding DNA: TGTGCCAGCAGCCAAGATAGTCCGGATCAGCCCCAGCATTTT. Translated: CASSQDSPDQPQHF.

The rearrangement uses TRBV29-1 and TRBJ2-5; TRBD1 is a possible D gene (5 bases). The CDR3 runs to 13 residues. Germline V CDR1 and CDR2: SQVTM, ANQGSEA. V lost 3 bases and J lost 5, with 13 bases in between. This CDR3 reads CSVDLLGVETQYF. CDR3 DNA: TGCAGCGTTGATTTGTTAGGGGTTGAGACCCAGTACTTC.

The chain carries TRBV20-1 and TRBJ1-4, with D possibly TRBD1 on 5 matching bases. The germline CDR1 and CDR2 sequences are DFQATT and SNEGSKA (reference sequence). Trimming took 6 bases from V and 7 from J, leaving 18 bases between them. The CDR3 loop spans 14 amino acids. The CDR3 loop reads CSARDPKIREKLFF. The CDR3 region has the DNA TGCAGTGCGCGGGACCCGAAGATCCGTGAAAAACTGTTTTTT.

Ten or more counts support this clonotype. The gene calls are TRBV7-2 and TRBJ2-2; D may be TRBD1 (7 bases). Per germline, CDR1 SGHTA and CDR2 FQGNSA. This CDR3 is built from 16 residues. Trimming took off 2 bases at V and 4 bases at J, with 14 bases between the two ends. The CDR3 sequence is CASSLWAGGGTGELFF. In DNA, the CDR3 is TGTGCCAGCAGCTTATGGGCAGGGGGAGGCACCGGGGAGCTGTTTTTT. The whole variable domain, remainder taken from reference TRBV7-2 and TRBJ2-2, is GAGVSQSPSNKVTEKGKDVELRCDPISGHTALYWYRQSLGQGLEFLIYFQGNSAPDKSGLPSDRFSAERTGGSVSTLTIQRTQQEDSAVYLCASSLWAGGGTGELFFGEGSRLTVL.

The V and J genes are TRBV20-1 and TRBJ1-3, with TRBD1 identical over 10 bases. The CDR3 is 15 residues long. Germline assignment: CDR1 DFQATT and CDR2 SNEGSKA (reference sequence). Trimming removed 6 bases from V and 2 bases from J; junction bases left unmatched: 7. The DNA of the CDR3 is TGCAGTGCGACCGGGACAGGGGAGGCTGGAAACACCATATATTTT. It translates to CSATGTGEAGNTIYF.

There are many counts of this clonotype. This sequence joins TRBV20-1 and TRBJ2-3, with TRBD1 as a possible D gene (6 bases). The CDR3 runs to 15 residues. Trimming pared 6 bases from V and 5 bases from J, leaving 21 bases between. The germline V gene has CDR1 DFQATT and CDR2 SNEGSKA (reference sequence). CDR3 nucleotide sequence: TGCAGTGCCGACCACGGGACACGAGCAGGAGATACGCAGTATTTT. This gives the protein CSADHGTRAGDTQYF.

The chain links TRBV6-5 to TRBJ2-4; 7 positions match TRBD1. The V gene end was trimmed by 2 bases and the J gene end by 2 bases; junction bases not matched to a gene: 6. The germline V gene encodes CDR1 MNHEY and CDR2 SVGAGI. The CDR3 loop spans 16 amino acids. The CDR3 bases are TGTGCCAGCAGTTACACGGCGACAGGGACCAAAAACATTCAGTACTTC. Protein sequence: CASSYTATGTKNIQYF.

There are a few counts of this clonotype. V and J are TRBV7-2 and TRBJ2-2; 10 positions agree with TRBD1. Per germline, CDR1 SGHTA and CDR2 FQGNSA. There are 17 residues in the CDR3. The junction had 9 bases not matched to a gene; V was cut back by 5 bases and J by 3 bases. CDR3 coding DNA: TGTGCCAGCAGCCAACCGGGACAGGGGTCTTACACCGGGGAGCTGTTTTTT. Its translation: CASSQPGQGSYTGELFF.

The CDR3: CASSPPSSRNYEQYF. DNA for the CDR3: TGTGCCAGCAGTCCCCCATCGAGCAGGAACTACGAGCAGTACTTC. The V gene is TRBV28, the J gene TRBJ2-7; D uncertain. Germline V CDR1 and CDR2: MDHEN, SYDVKM. The CDR3 covers 15 residues. Trimming took off 5 bases at V and 3 bases at J, with 17 bases between the two ends.

This clonotype showed up just a few times. V gene TRBV5-1 combines with J gene TRBJ2-7; D is uncertain. V dropped 4 bases and J dropped 5 bases, with 16 bases sitting between them. Germline CDR1 SGHRS, CDR2 YFSETQ. The CDR3 is 14 residues long. The CDR3 DNA follows: TGCGCCAGCAGCACCCGGGCAGGATCGGACGAGCAGTACTTC. It yields the protein CASSTRAGSDEQYF.

Concerning this clonotype itself: An end of the junction differs from the germline gene, which may be a read error. The chain employs TRBV6-5 and TRBJ2-7, with D possibly being TRBD2 (6 bases). The germline V gene has CDR1 MNHEY and CDR2 SVGAGI. The CDR3 extends over 12 amino acids. The CDR3 spells CASISTGDELYF. CDR3 nucleotides: TGTGCCAGCATAAGTACGGGAGACGAGCTGTACTTC.

The chain is built from TRBV11-3 and TRBJ2-7; TRBD1 matches at 11 bases. Unmatched junction bases numbered 5, after V lost 4 bases and J lost 3 bases. Germline V gene lookup returns CDR1 SGHNT and CDR2 YENEEA. The CDR3 runs to 15 residues. CDR3 DNA sequence: TGTGCCAGCAGCTCCTCCGGGACAGGGGGCTACGAGCAGTACTTC. Residues: CASSSSGTGGYEQYF.

This chain connects TRBV4-3 to TRBJ2-3, with D uncertain. The CDR3 runs 13 residues. Trimming shortened V by 4 bases and J by 5 bases, and 10 bases separated the two germline ends. The V gene's germline CDR1 is LGHNA and CDR2 YSLEER. In DNA form, the CDR3 reads TGCGCCAGCAGCCGCCAATGGGGAGATACGCAGTATTTT. The encoded protein is CASSRQWGDTQYF.

The chain recombines TRBV6-5 with TRBJ2-7; possibly TRBD2 for D (5 bases). Germline CDR1 and CDR2: MNHEY and SVGAGI. The CDR3 runs to 13 residues. Between the trimmed V and J ends, which lost 2 bases and 6 bases, there was a span of 11 bases. This chain's CDR3 is CASSYGTGSEQYF. The CDR3 DNA reads as TGTGCCAGCAGTTACGGAACGGGGTCCGAGCAGTACTTC.

The chain is built from TRBV9 and TRBJ2-1; D gene unclear. The CDR3 runs to 14 residues. V was trimmed by 3 bases and J by 4 bases, leaving 11 bases between them. CDR1 is SGDLS, CDR2 YYNGEE, per germline. The CDR3 DNA follows: TGTGCCAGCAGCGGGCAACAGAGGTACAATGAGCAGTTCTTC. It encodes CASSGQQRYNEQFF.

J is TRBJ2-7 and V is TRBV3-1, with 13 bases that match TRBD2. Germline trimming cut 2 bases from V and 8 bases from J; bases unmatched to any gene: 6. Germline loops: CDR1 LGHDT, CDR2 YNNKEL (reference sequence). There are 15 residues in the CDR3. The CDR3 nucleotides are TGTGCCAGCAGCCAAACTAGCGGGAGGGCGTTGAAGCAGTACTTC. Translated, it gives CASSQTSGRALKQYF.

This clonotype turned up a few times. The gene calls are TRBV12-3 or TRBV12-4 and TRBJ2-4; weak D call: TRBD2 (6 bases). The CDR3 is 17 amino acids. The V gene lost 5 bases and the J gene lost 0 bases, with 17 bases spanning the gap. CDR3 coding DNA: TGTGCCAGCAGTCCCTCGGGACTGAAACTAGCCAAAAACATTCAGTACTTC. The encoded protein is CASSPSGLKLAKNIQYF.

This clonotype showed up just a few times. The CDR3, as DNA: TGCGCCAGCAGGACCAGCGGGGGGCGGATCGGGGAGCTGTTTTTT. It yields the protein CASRTSGGRIGELFF. V gene TRBV4-1 combines with J gene TRBJ2-2; TRBD2 aligns across 9 bases. Germline lookup yields CDR1 MGHRA and CDR2 YSYEKL. This CDR3 is built from 15 residues. Unmatched junction bases numbered 9, after V lost 6 bases and J lost 7 bases.

This clonotype was detected ten times or more. This chain uses TRBV20-1 with TRBJ2-2; D remains ambiguous. Germline V gene sequence: CDR1 DFQATT, CDR2 SNEGSKA (reference sequence). The CDR3 has 14 amino acids. Trimming took off 0 bases at V and 6 bases at J, with 11 bases between the two ends. The CDR3 loop is CSARDWIESGELFF. The CDR3 nucleotides are TGCAGTGCTAGAGATTGGATCGAATCCGGGGAGCTGTTTTTT.

The rearrangement joins TRBV4-3 to TRBJ1-1; perhaps TRBD1 as D (5 bases). Trimming stripped 0 bases from V and 3 bases from J, with 14 bases between. The CDR3 totals 16 residues. Germline CDR1 LGHNA, CDR2 YSLEER. CDR3 residues: CASSQDGGRGDTEAFF. DNA for the CDR3: TGCGCCAGCAGCCAAGATGGAGGACGGGGGGACACTGAAGCTTTCTTT.